This entry is about one T cell receptor (beta chain). It has no known antigen specificity. No qualities accompany the bases; no much larger clone lies one base away. CDR1 SGHRS and CDR2 YFSETQ are derived from the germline V gene. Inclusive of the bounding cysteine and phenylalanine, the CDR3 is 15 residues long. Left in the record is the CDR3 DNA by itself, 45 bases read in frame from the first base. The germline V and J ends show losses of 4 bases and 5 bases respectively, and no gene match explains 7 bases of the junction. The library was prepared using RT-PCR. TCRdb names Illumina HiSeq 2500 as the instrument used. TCRdb's own reprocessing of the public reads used fastp at Q25 and MiXCR and kept productive beta chains. Duplicate CDR3 protein sequences are folded into a single record with the most common DNA and genes. A total of hundreds of thousands of distinct CDR3 sequences appear in this sample, around 14% of them only once. The ten largest clones add up to roughly 6.4% of the sample.

This entry belongs to a study of response to subunit inactivated influenza vaccine (dated by TCRdb to 2016 to 2018). Notes on the research overall: Deep quantitative profiling of the T cell receptor repertoire was used in the study to follow responses to a trivalent subunit inactivated influenza vaccine.

The research as a whole found: It was suggested by the authors that each seasonal influenza vaccination may recruit only a limited number of new T cells.

Sequenced material: PBMCs from blood, taken approximately 15 days before vaccination. The chain employs TRBV5-1 and TRBJ2-3; 10 central bases correspond to TRBD2. The TCR originated in a man aged 45-65 years who received an inactivated influenza vaccine. Donor details come from another sample of the same person, matched by shared clones. The DNA sequence is given as TGCGCCAGCAGCATGATAGCGGGGGGCGTAGATACGCAGTATTTT. It is translated as CASSMIAGGVDTQYF.